This T cell receptor beta chain is from a study of T cell repertoires in cytomegalovirus infection (dated by TCRdb to 2018 to 2020). Background for the entire study: Donor HLA type was relevant to the analysis, because carriage of CMV infection together with the matching HLA type was indicated by public TCR beta signatures. Results and caveats for the whole study, not just this receptor: The ex vivo response was dominated by HLA-C-restricted CMV-specific TCR beta clonotypes, which also provided the single most frequent clonotype in two of eight donors. In both this cohort and an independent cohort of over 350 donors, the cumulative frequency of public TCR beta family members distinguished carriers of CMV infection plus the relevant HLA type.

This clonotype appeared many times. Its target antigen remains unknown. No base quality values were provided; no much bigger clone lies one nucleotide off. Sequencing was carried out with an Illumina HiSeq 1500. TCRdb reworked the public reads: Q25 trimming with fastp, MiXCR clone assembly, productive beta chains retained. Entries that share a CDR3 protein sequence are merged under the most common genes and DNA. The sample table contains a few hundred thousand distinct CDR3 sequences; only one count was recorded for around a sixth of them. The ten largest clones add up to more than 10% of the sample. Trimming leaves V shorter by 7 bases and J shorter by 7 bases, with the junction holding 6 bases beyond the gene matches. CDR1 and CDR2 are read off the germline V gene (reference sequence) as LNHNV and YYDKDF. Spanning cysteine to phenylalanine, the CDR3 consists of 15 amino acids. CDR3 DNA is the only sequence kept; it has 45 bases, read in frame from the first base.

This TCR was sampled from a human donor in good health (CMV status not recorded). Some clones in this sample may be carry-over from other donors' samples. Sequencing was carried out using PBMCs. Recombination connected TRBV15 to TRBJ2-2; the junction holds 13 bases that match TRBD2. The CDR3 is CATKPGLAGDGELFF. The nucleotide sequence is given as TGTGCCACCAAACCCGGACTAGCGGGGGACGGGGAGCTGTTTTTT.